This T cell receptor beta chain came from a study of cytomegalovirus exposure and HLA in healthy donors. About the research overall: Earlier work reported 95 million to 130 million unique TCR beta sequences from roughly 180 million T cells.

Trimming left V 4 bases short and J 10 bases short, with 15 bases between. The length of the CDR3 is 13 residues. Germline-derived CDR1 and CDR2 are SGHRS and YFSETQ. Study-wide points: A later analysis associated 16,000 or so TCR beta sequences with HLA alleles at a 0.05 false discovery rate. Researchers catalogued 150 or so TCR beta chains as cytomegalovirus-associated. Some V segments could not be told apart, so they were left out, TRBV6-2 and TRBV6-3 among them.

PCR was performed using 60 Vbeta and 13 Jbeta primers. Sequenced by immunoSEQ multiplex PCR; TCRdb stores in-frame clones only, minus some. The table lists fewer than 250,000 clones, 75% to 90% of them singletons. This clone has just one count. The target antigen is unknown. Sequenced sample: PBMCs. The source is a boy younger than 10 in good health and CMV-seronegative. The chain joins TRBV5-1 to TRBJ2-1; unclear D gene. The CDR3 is CASSPPYLAEQFF. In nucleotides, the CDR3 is TGCGCCAGCAGCCCCCCGTACCTCGCGGAGCAGTTCTTC.